These 26 T cell receptor beta chains came from one sample sequenced in a study of human T cells and chemical hapten exposure. TCRdb independently ran MiXCR on the RACE reads; one entry per CDR3 protein. The sample records some 200,000 distinct CDR3 sequences, about a fifth being singletons. The time point was: patch test 1, 2 weeks after DPC sensitization. Stated treatment: therapeutic diphenylcyclopropenone sensitization with weekly scalp DPC. The sequenced sample was whole blood, obtained in connection with sensitization to the hapten diphenylcyclopropenone (DPC). These receptors were taken from a woman between 45 and 60 years old with alopecia areata. Some clones in this sample may be carry-over from other donors' samples.

The chain is built from TRBV29-1 and TRBJ2-1; TRBD2 aligns across 12 bases. The V gene end was trimmed by 2 bases and the J gene end by 11 bases; junction bases not matched to a gene: 7. CDR1 SQVTM and CDR2 ANQGSEA come from the germline V gene. The CDR3 has 14 residues. In DNA form, the CDR3 reads TGCAGCGTTGAAATTACCGGGACTAGCGGGCAGCAGTTCTTC. Its protein product is CSVEITGTSGQQFF.

The chain links TRBV3-1 to TRBJ2-7; D may be TRBD1 (5 bases). The germline CDR1 and CDR2 sequences are LGHDT and YNNKEL (reference sequence). The CDR3 has 12 amino acids. The V end lost 3 bases, the J end lost 3 bases, and 6 bases lay between the germline ends. Written as DNA, the CDR3 is TGTGCCAGCAGCCAGCAGGGCTACGAGCAGTACTTC. Its protein product is CASSQQGYEQYF.

The CDR3 protein is CASRGQANQPQHF. Here the CDR3 DNA reads TGTGCCAGCAGGGGACAGGCCAATCAGCCCCAGCATTTT. This sequence joins TRBV6-2 or TRBV6-3 and TRBJ1-5, with TRBD1 matching 8 bases. Germline V gives CDR1 MNHEY, CDR2 SVGEGT. CDR3 length: 13 amino acids. With 6 bases clipped from V and 3 bases from J, the junction kept 1 base outside the gene matches.

The genes are TRBV20-1 and TRBJ2-7; the D gene is possibly TRBD2 (5 bases). Germline lookup yields CDR1 DFQATT and CDR2 SNEGSKA (reference sequence). The CDR3 consists of 12 residues. The V end lost 5 bases, the J end lost 6 bases, and 14 bases lay between the germline ends. The CDR3 DNA is TGCAGTGCTCCGGACGAGGGTGGCGAGCAGTACTTC. Amino acids: CSAPDEGGEQYF.

This chain uses TRBV3-1 with TRBJ2-5, with a possible D match to TRBD1 (6 bases). The CDR3 sequence is 15 residues long. Looked up from germline, CDR1 is LGHDT and CDR2 is YNNKEL (reference sequence). The V end was cut by 1 base, the J end by 0 bases, with 9 bases between. This chain's CDR3 is CASSQARTDQETQYF. The CDR3 region has the DNA TGTGCCAGCAGCCAAGCAAGGACAGACCAAGAGACCCAGTACTTC.

The chain employs TRBV15 and TRBJ2-7; D is unresolved. Germline lookup yields CDR1 LNHNV and CDR2 YYDKDF (reference sequence). CDR3 length equals 12 residues. With 0 bases removed from V and 12 bases from J, the gap between germline ends came to 12 bases. The CDR3 DNA reads TGTGCCACCAGCAGAGATAGAGGATTACTGTACTTC. Protein product: CATSRDRGLLYF.

CDR3 protein: CASSQDIASGNYNEQFF. The DNA for the CDR3 is TGTGCCAGCAGCCAAGATATCGCTAGCGGGAACTACAATGAGCAGTTCTTC. The V call is TRBV3-1, the J call TRBJ2-1, with 9 bases lining up with TRBD2. This CDR3 has 17 amino acids. With V trimmed by 0 bases and J by 3 bases, 6 bases remained unmatched. Germline assignment: CDR1 LGHDT and CDR2 YNNKEL (reference sequence).

V gene TRBV12-3 or TRBV12-4 combines with J gene TRBJ2-4; D is ambiguous. This CDR3 is built from 14 residues. Deletions cut 6 bases from V and 1 base from J, with 10 bases between. The CDR3 loop is CASRKSPAKNIQYF. DNA for the CDR3: TGTGCCAGCAGGAAGAGCCCGGCCAAAAACATTCAGTACTTC.

This clonotype was detected a few times. The chain joins TRBV7-2 to TRBJ1-1; D is unresolved. Deletions cut 3 bases from V and 7 bases from J, with 9 bases between. The CDR3 extends over 12 amino acids. Germline loops: CDR1 SGHTA, CDR2 FQGNSA. This chain's CDR3 is CASSFEGGEAFF. The CDR3 coding sequence is TGTGCCAGCAGCTTCGAGGGCGGTGAAGCTTTCTTT.

V and J are TRBV7-9 and TRBJ2-3, with 16 bases lining up with TRBD2. The CDR3 is 17 residues long. V trimming: 0 bases; J trimming: 4 bases; junction bases outside the gene matches: 1. Germline loops: CDR1 SEHNR, CDR2 FQNEAQ (reference sequence). Here the CDR3 DNA reads TGTGCCAGCAGCTTAGCCGGGACTAGCGGGAGGGCAGATACGCAGTATTTT. It encodes CASSLAGTSGRADTQYF.

The J gene is TRBJ2-1, the V gene TRBV5-4, with 7 bases aligning to TRBD2. Trimming cost V 5 bases and J 3 bases; bases outside gene matches: 11. There are 16 residues in the CDR3. CDR1 SGHNT and CDR2 YYREEE come from the germline V gene (reference sequence). As DNA, the CDR3 is TGTGCCAGCAGACCTGATCTCGGGGACTACTACAATGAGCAGTTCTTC. Protein product: CASRPDLGDYYNEQFF.

The gene calls are TRBV20-1 and TRBJ1-4; unclear D gene. CDR3 length: 13 amino acids. V lost 2 bases, J lost 4 bases, and 8 bases lay in between. The germline CDR1 and CDR2 sequences are DFQATT and SNEGSKA (reference sequence). As DNA, the CDR3 is TGCAGTGCTAGACGCGGATTTAATGAAAAACTGTTTTTT. Translated: CSARRGFNEKLFF.

The gene calls are TRBV5-4 and TRBJ2-5, with D perhaps TRBD2 (5 bases). CDR3 length: 14 residues. Germline CDR1 and CDR2: SGHNT and YYREEE (reference sequence). V lost 5 bases, J lost 0 bases, and 11 bases lay in between. Written as DNA, the CDR3 is TGTGCCAGCAGTTCGAGGGCAGACCAAGAGACCCAGTACTTC. Protein: CASSSRADQETQYF.

About this clonotype itself: One junction end disagrees with the germline gene, perhaps due to a read error. The J gene is TRBJ2-5, the V gene TRBV7-7; 16 bases align to TRBD2. CDR1 is SSHAT, CDR2 FNYEAQ, per germline (reference sequence). This CDR3 region has 17 residues. In DNA, the CDR3 is TGTGCTAGCAGCCAGGGACTAGCGGGAGGGGCACTCGAGACCCAGTACTTC. Translated: CASSQGLAGGALETQYF.

This clonotype was observed a handful of times. The genes are TRBV7-9 and TRBJ1-1, with 9 bases that match TRBD1. Germline assignment: CDR1 SEHNR and CDR2 FQNEAQ (reference sequence). The ends lost 3 bases at V and 6 bases at J; junction bases unmatched: 8. The CDR3 covers 15 residues. The CDR3 DNA is TGTGCCAGCAGCTTGGGGGACAGGGTGTTTGCTGAAGCTTTCTTT. Protein sequence: CASSLGDRVFAEAFF.

This clonotype showed up many times. The chain employs TRBV5-1 and TRBJ2-3; possible D gene TRBD2, 5 bases. Germline loops: CDR1 SGHRS, CDR2 YFSETQ. Trimming took 0 bases from V and 0 from J, leaving 5 bases between them. The CDR3 totals 14 residues. The CDR3 loop reads CASSLERSTDTQYF. In DNA, the CDR3 is TGCGCCAGCAGCTTGGAGCGGAGCACAGATACGCAGTATTTT. The complete variable domain, with remaining parts taken from reference TRBV5-1 and TRBJ2-3, reads KAGVTQTPRYLIKTRGQQVTLSCSPISGHRSVSWYQQTPGQGLQFLFEYFSETQRNKGNFPGRFSGRQFSNSRSEMNVSTLELGDSALYLCASSLERSTDTQYFGPGTRLTVL.

This clonotype was observed at least ten times. The chain recombines TRBV7-9 with TRBJ2-5; D is uncertain. The CDR3 totals 14 residues. The germline CDR1 and CDR2 sequences are SEHNR and FQNEAQ (reference sequence). Trimming removed 3 bases from V and 3 bases from J, with 11 bases in between. CDR3 amino acids: CASSFGNTEETQYF. The CDR3 coding sequence is TGTGCCAGCAGCTTCGGTAACACAGAAGAGACCCAGTACTTC.

V usage is TRBV6-1 and J usage is TRBJ2-1, with no clear D. V gave up 4 bases and J gave up 0 bases, with 10 bases separating them. The CDR3 is 15 residues long. CDR1 and CDR2 from the germline V gene are MNHNS and SASEGT. Here the CDR3 reads CASSGVFGSYNEQFF. Written as DNA, the CDR3 is TGTGCCAGCAGTGGAGTGTTTGGCTCCTACAATGAGCAGTTCTTC.

Many counts were recorded for this clonotype. The genes are TRBV4-1 and TRBJ1-2; TRBD1 is a possible D gene (6 bases). Germline lookup yields CDR1 MGHRA and CDR2 YSYEKL. Trimming shortened V by 0 bases and J by 7 bases, and 12 bases separated the two germline ends. The CDR3 totals 14 residues. The CDR3 coding sequence is TGCGCCAGCAGCCAAGATAGCGGGACACTTGGCTACACCTTC. Residues: CASSQDSGTLGYTF.

This clonotype was seen more than once but under ten times. This chain connects TRBV5-1 to TRBJ2-3; D not resolved. The CDR3 is made up of 14 amino acids. V was cut by 1 base and J by 2 bases, with 8 bases left in between. Germline CDR1 SGHRS, CDR2 YFSETQ. The CDR3 bases are TGCGCCAGCAGCTTGTTCACTTCCACAGATACGCAGTATTTT. Protein sequence: CASSLFTSTDTQYF.

This clonotype was seen a handful of times. This rearrangement joins TRBV9 to TRBJ2-1; D might be TRBD2 (6 bases). Looked up from germline, CDR1 is SGDLS and CDR2 is YYNGEE. Between the trimmed V and J ends, which lost 1 base and 2 bases, there was a span of 13 bases. This CDR3 contains 16 residues. As DNA, the CDR3 is TGTGCCAGCAGCGTATTTTTGGAGGGCCCCTACAATGAGCAGTTCTTC. Protein product: CASSVFLEGPYNEQFF.

The chain combines TRBV7-3 with TRBJ2-2; D call uncertain. The CDR3 is 14 amino acids. Germline lookup yields CDR1 SGHTA and CDR2 FQGTGA. Trimming stripped 1 base from V and 5 bases from J, with 8 bases between. CDR3 sequence: CASSLNGWTGELFF. The DNA of the CDR3 is TGTGCCAGCAGCTTAAACGGATGGACCGGGGAGCTGTTTTTT.

This clonotype was observed at least ten times. This CDR3 is CASSKGLAENNEQFF. The CDR3 nucleotides are TGTGCCAGCAGCAAAGGACTAGCGGAGAACAATGAGCAGTTCTTC. This rearrangement joins TRBV7-6 to TRBJ2-1; 10 nucleotides line up with TRBD2. The germline gives CDR1 SGHVS, CDR2 FNYEAQ. Germline trimming cut 5 bases from V and 5 bases from J; bases unmatched to any gene: 6. This CDR3 spans 15 amino acids. The entire variable domain, with the rest obtained from reference TRBV7-6 and TRBJ2-1, is as follows: GAGVSQSPRYKVTKRGQDVALRCDPISGHVSLYWYRQALGQGPEFLTYFNYEAQQDKSGLPNDRFSAERPEGSISTLTIQRTEQRDSAMYRCASSKGLAENNEQFFGPGTRLTVL.

The gene calls are TRBV5-1 and TRBJ2-1; 7 positions agree with TRBD2. The trim removed 1 base at V and 8 bases at J, leaving 9 bases unmatched. In germline, CDR1 is SGHRS, CDR2 YFSETQ. This CDR3 comprises 15 residues. CDR3 DNA: TGCGCCAGCAGCTTGAGTGAGGCGGGAGTTGATGAGCAGTTCTTC. Protein sequence: CASSLSEAGVDEQFF.

This chain connects TRBV4-3 to TRBJ2-5; 8 bases map to TRBD1. The CDR3 sequence is 17 residues long. Trimming took 0 bases from V and 5 from J; bases not matched to a gene: 11. Germline V gene lookup returns CDR1 LGHNA and CDR2 YSLEER. The CDR3 region is CASSQDGGRTGSETQYF. For the CDR3, the DNA is TGCGCCAGCAGCCAAGATGGGGGCAGGACAGGGTCGGAGACCCAGTACTTC.

The chain uses TRBV6-1 and TRBJ1-2; D may be TRBD1 (5 bases). The V gene lost 2 bases and the J gene lost 6 bases, with 13 bases spanning the gap. CDR1 and CDR2 from the germline V gene are MNHNS and SASEGT. The CDR3 consists of 14 residues. As DNA, the CDR3 is TGTGCCAGCAGTGAACTGGGCAGGGAAGATGGCTACACCTTC. Encoded protein: CASSELGREDGYTF.